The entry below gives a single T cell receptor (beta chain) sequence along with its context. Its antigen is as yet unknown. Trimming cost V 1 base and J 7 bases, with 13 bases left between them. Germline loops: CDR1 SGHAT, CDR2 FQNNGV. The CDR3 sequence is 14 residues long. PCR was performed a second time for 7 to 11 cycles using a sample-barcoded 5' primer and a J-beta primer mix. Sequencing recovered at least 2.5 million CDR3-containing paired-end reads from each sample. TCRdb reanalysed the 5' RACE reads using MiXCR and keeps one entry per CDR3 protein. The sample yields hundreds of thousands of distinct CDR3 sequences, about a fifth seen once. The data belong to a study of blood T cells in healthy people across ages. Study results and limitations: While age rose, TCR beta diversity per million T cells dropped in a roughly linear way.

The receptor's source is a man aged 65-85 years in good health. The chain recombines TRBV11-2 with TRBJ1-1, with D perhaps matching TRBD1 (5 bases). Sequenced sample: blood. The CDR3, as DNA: TGTGCCAGCAGCTTAGGGGGGGGGAAACATGAAGCTTTCTTT. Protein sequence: CASSLGGGKHEAFF.